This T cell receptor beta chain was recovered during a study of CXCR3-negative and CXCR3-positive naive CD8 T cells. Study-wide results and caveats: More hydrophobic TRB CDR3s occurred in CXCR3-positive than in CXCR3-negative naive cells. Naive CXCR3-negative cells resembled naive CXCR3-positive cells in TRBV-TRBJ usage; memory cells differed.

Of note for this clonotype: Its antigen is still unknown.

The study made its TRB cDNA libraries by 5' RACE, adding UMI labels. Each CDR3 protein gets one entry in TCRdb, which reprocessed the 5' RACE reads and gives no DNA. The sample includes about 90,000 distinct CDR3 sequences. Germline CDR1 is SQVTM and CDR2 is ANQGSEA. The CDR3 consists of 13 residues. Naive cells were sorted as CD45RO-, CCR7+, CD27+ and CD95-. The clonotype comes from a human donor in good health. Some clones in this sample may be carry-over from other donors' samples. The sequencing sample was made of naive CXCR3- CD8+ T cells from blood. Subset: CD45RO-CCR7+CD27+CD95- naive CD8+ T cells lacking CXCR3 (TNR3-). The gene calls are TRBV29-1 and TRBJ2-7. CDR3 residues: CSVEDLLGYEQYF.